This T cell receptor beta chain was captured in a study of T cell changes during pregnancy in multiple sclerosis (dated by TCRdb to between 2017 and 2020). Regarding the study in general: In women with multiple sclerosis, the researchers looked at how the T cell repertoire shifted as pregnancy progressed.

The library was prepared using the immunoSEQ multiplex PCR assay. Held by TCRdb, this immuneACCESS table contains in-frame sequences only and omits some clones. Under half of the omission traces to an unresolved V gene where checked; the cause of the rest is unknown. The sample table holds about 60,000 clones, of which 80% to 95% were seen once. The leading ten clones occupy 0.75% to 0.95% of the sample. In regard to this clone: What this receptor recognizes is not known. Within one base of it there is no much larger clone, and no base qualities were kept.

From the cysteine through the phenylalanine, the CDR3 covers 15 amino acids. Left in the record is the CDR3 DNA by itself, 45 bases read in frame from the first base. CDR1 and CDR2 are read off the germline V gene as SNHLY and FYNNEI. Sequenced here: peripheral blood, sampled in the first trimester of pregnancy. The sequence derives from a female donor with multiple sclerosis, enrolled in a pregnancy study. Rearrangement joined TRBV2 to TRBJ2-3, and 8 bases in between align with TRBD2. The nucleotide sequence is TGTGGGACGGGGGGGGTAAGTCGGGGGACAGATACGCAGTATTTT. Translated, this gives CGTGGVSRGTDTQYF.